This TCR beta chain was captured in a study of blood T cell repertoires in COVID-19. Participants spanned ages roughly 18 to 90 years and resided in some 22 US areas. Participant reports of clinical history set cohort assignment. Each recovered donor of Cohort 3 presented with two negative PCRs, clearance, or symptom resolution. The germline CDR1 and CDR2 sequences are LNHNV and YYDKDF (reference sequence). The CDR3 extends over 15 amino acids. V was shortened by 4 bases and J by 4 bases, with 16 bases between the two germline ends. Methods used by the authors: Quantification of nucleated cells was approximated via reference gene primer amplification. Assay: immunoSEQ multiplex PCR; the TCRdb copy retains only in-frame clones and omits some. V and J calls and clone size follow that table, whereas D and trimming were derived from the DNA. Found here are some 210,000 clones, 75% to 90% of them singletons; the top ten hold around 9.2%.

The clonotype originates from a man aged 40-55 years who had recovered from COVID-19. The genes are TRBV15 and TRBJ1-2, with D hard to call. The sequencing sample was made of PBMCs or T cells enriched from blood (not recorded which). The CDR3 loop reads CATSIDRDMGYGYTF. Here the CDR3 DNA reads TGTGCCACCAGCATTGACCGGGATATGGGCTATGGCTACACCTTC.